Only one count was recorded for the clone carrying this T cell receptor (beta chain). Antigen: not known. Some 28,000 T cell genomes (roughly 300 ng DNA) went into each PBMC replicate. Profiling relied on immunoSEQ multiplex PCR, and the TCRdb table lists in-frame clones only, not all of them. The profile shows roughly 480,000 clones, 79% of them singletons. These data are taken from a study of shared clonotypes between healthy human individuals. Study-wide results and caveats: Only blood was sampled, and tissue TCR repertoires likely differ from blood ones.

V was shortened by 3 bases and J by 4 bases, with 12 bases between the two germline ends. CDR3 length: 13 residues. Germline V gives CDR1 SQVTM, CDR2 ANQGSEA. Unsorted material relied on 90 million to 100 million PBMCs as the source of genomic DNA. The material sequenced was PBMCs. The receptor comes from a middle-aged woman in good health. Some clones in this sample may be carry-over from other donors' samples. The genes are TRBV29-1 and TRBJ1-1; a weak D match, TRBD1 (5 bases). Written as DNA, the CDR3 is TGCAGCGTTGATAGGGGTTTTAGCACTGAAGCTTTCTTT. Its translation: CSVDRGFSTEAFF.